In this sample, the clone carrying this TCR beta chain turned up a few times. The sample comes from a study of regulatory T cells in long-lasting Graves disease. Construction of the TCR beta libraries employed iRepertoire HTBI primers in conjunction with Arm-PCR of CDR3 regions. Each CDR3 protein gets one entry after TCRdb re-called the multiplex PCR reads with MiXCR. The table has some 410,000 distinct CDR3 sequences, over 15% seen once. The CDR3 is made up of 14 amino acids. V was clipped by 5 bases and J by 0 bases, with 11 bases between them. Germline CDR1 reads PRHDT; CDR2 reads FYEKMQ (reference sequence). Time point denoted: newly diagnosed GD, antithyroid drugs for less than 3 months. TCR sequences were obtained from RNA taken from PBMCs. This same sample was also taken into another study, of T cells in Graves' hyperthyroidism and ophthalmopathy. This second report adds: No progression to ophthalmopathy during 18 months of follow-up defined stable disease. Blood also held most thyroid clonotypes expanded beyond 0.001.

This sequence joins TRBV13 and TRBJ2-7, with D possibly TRBD1 on 6 matching bases. The sequenced sample was peripheral blood mononuclear cells (PBMCs), obtained at new diagnosis, from a patient treated with antithyroid drugs. The TCR originated in a woman aged 25 to 45 with Graves disease. The CDR3 reads CASSGGDSSYEQYF. The CDR3 DNA reads TGTGCCAGCAGCGGGGGCGATAGCTCCTACGAGCAGTACTTC.